The rows below give T cell receptor beta chains drawn from one sample of a study of shared clonotypes between healthy human individuals. Measured with immunoSEQ multiplex PCR; TCRdb has only the in-frame clones, and not every one. The data show hundreds of thousands of clones, approximately 95% seen once. Sequenced input: naive CD8+ T cells sorted from blood. The origin of the receptors is a woman aged 25 to 39 in good health. Each CDR3 is given with its conserved first and last residue. Fields, in order: J gene, V gene, D gene, clone size, CDR3 DNA, CDR3 protein. D genes are given only for firm matches. Rows may omit the clone size; those that give it use once, few, many or a size class.

J gene: TRBJ2-1; V gene: TRBV7-8; D gene: TRBD2; clone size: NA; CDR3 DNA: TGTGCCAGCAGCTTCCCCGGACTAGCGGGGTACAATGAGCAGTTCTTC; CDR3 protein: CASSFPGLAGYNEQFF
J gene: TRBJ2-1; V gene: TRBV29-1; D gene: TRBD2; clone size: NA; CDR3 DNA: TGCAGCGTTGAAAGGGTTAGCGGGAGAATGCTCCACAATGAGCAGTTCTTC; CDR3 protein: CSVERVSGRMLHNEQFF
J gene: TRBJ1-5; V gene: TRBV6-5; D gene: NA; clone size: NA; CDR3 DNA: TGTGCCACAGGACAGACCTATAGCAATCAGCCCCAGCATTTT; CDR3 protein: CATGQTYSNQPQHF
J gene: TRBJ2-7; V gene: TRBV27; D gene: NA; clone size: NA; CDR3 DNA: TGTGCCAGCAGTCCGACTAGAACCTACGAGCAGTACTTC; CDR3 protein: CASSPTRTYEQYF
J gene: TRBJ2-7; V gene: TRBV5-4; D gene: NA; clone size: NA; CDR3 DNA: TGTGCCAGCAGCTTGGAATCCCAGTCCGAGCAGTACTTC; CDR3 protein: CASSLESQSEQYF
J gene: TRBJ1-1; V gene: TRBV19; D gene: NA; clone size: NA; CDR3 DNA: TGTGCCAGTAGTCTCTTTTATTATGGGGATGCGACGAACACTGAAGCTTTCTTT; CDR3 protein: CASSLFYYGDATNTEAFF
J gene: TRBJ1-2; V gene: TRBV13; D gene: TRBD1; clone size: NA; CDR3 DNA: TGTGCCAGCAGCCTAGGACCCGGACAGGTATTCATATATGGCTACACCTTC; CDR3 protein: CASSLGPGQVFIYGYTF
J gene: TRBJ1-6; V gene: TRBV27; D gene: NA; clone size: NA; CDR3 DNA: TGTGCCAGCAGTTTAGGAGGGCCAGGTTCACCCCTCCACTTT; CDR3 protein: CASSLGGPGSPLHF
J gene: TRBJ2-7; V gene: TRBV19; D gene: NA; clone size: NA; CDR3 DNA: TGTGCCAGTAGCCAGGTACGAACCTCCTACGAGCAGTACTTC; CDR3 protein: CASSQVRTSYEQYF
J gene: TRBJ2-5; V gene: TRBV11-2; D gene: TRBD2; clone size: NA; CDR3 DNA: TGTGCCAGCAGCTGGAGCGGGAAAGAGACCCAGTACTTC; CDR3 protein: CASSWSGKETQYF
J gene: TRBJ2-5; V gene: TRBV5-5; D gene: NA; clone size: NA; CDR3 DNA: TGTGCCAGCAGCTTGGTGTCCGAGGCGGCGACCCAGTACTTC; CDR3 protein: CASSLVSEAATQYF
J gene: TRBJ2-7; V gene: TRBV7-8; D gene: NA; clone size: once; CDR3 DNA: TGTGCCAGCAGCTGGAAACCCGGGTACGAGCAGTACTTC; CDR3 protein: CASSWKPGYEQYF
J gene: TRBJ1-2; V gene: TRBV10-2; D gene: NA; clone size: NA; CDR3 DNA: TGCGCCAGCAGTGACAGGGTGATGGATGGCTACACCTTC; CDR3 protein: CASSDRVMDGYTF